The TCR beta chain under discussion was sequenced for a study of cytomegalovirus exposure and HLA in healthy donors (dated by TCRdb to about 2017). In the study overall: According to an earlier analysis of 587 of the donors, about 179 million T cells yielded 120 million or so unique TCR beta sequences and 250 to 350 Gb of sequence data. Roughly 5 DR-DQ haplotypes were handled as single units for association and clustering, since linkage in the cohort was strong. An earlier analysis of approximately 630 of the donors applied high-throughput TCR beta sequencing to assess whether each TCR beta V gene segment acted as functional or pseudogenic. The T cell repertoires of several hundred subjects were profiled by immunosequencing and related to cytomegalovirus serostatus. Among the roughly 410 genotyped donors, about 85% belonged to the genetic ancestry cluster associated with self-reported Caucasian donors. Rather than drawing on any new phenotypic data, the later analysis identified candidate immune exposures from TCR beta sequences and the way those sequences occurred across donors. About 280 gigabases of sequencing data and tens of millions of unique TCR sequences were included in an early release covering 550 to 800 HLA-typed donors. High-throughput TCR immunosequencing, statistical association of individual TCRs with disease status, and machine learning were combined to predict cytomegalovirus infection status. All discovery cohort repertoires had been generated on a single sequencing platform. Among around 400 genotyped donors of the cohort, an average of approximately 200,000 unique TCR beta nucleotide sequences was sequenced per donor, of which roughly 17% were non-productive. In a later analysis, previously published TCR beta repertoires from 670 or so donors were re-analyzed and high-resolution HLA genotyping was added so that TCR occurrence patterns could be studied. A later genetic analysis took genome-wide SNP genotypes for about 55% of the 666 donors and used that subset as a discovery cohort. Donor age, sex, ethnicity and CMV serostatus were compiled together with the repertoire data. Along with the approximately 700-subject first cohort, a separate validation cohort of over a hundred different subjects was used. The number of typed donors differed by locus: about 620-640 for A, B, C, DRB1 and DQB1; approximately 520 for DQA1; 606 for DPA1; and about 470 for DPB1. The study aimed to test whether cataloging public T cell receptors could reveal signatures of past pathogen exposure. HLA typing covered class I and class II loci at four-digit resolution. The study at large found these results: In a later analysis, HLA-associated TCR beta chains were found to be more clonally expanded and to have lower generation probabilities than equally common non-associated chains. Some IMGT-functional V segments, including TRBV6-2 and TRBV6-3, could not be told apart with the 87-base-pair reads, so those segments were excluded. A further reported finding was that TCR beta sequences accurately predicted the HLA-A and HLA-B alleles for most subjects in the first cohort. Strong co-occurrence of HLA alleles, especially DR and DQ, made assigning TCR associations to individual alleles difficult. Because HLA typing was unavailable for some donors at each locus, only the typed subset was used in association tests. A later analysis found that TCR association rates varied across HLA loci, with DRB1 alleles showing the most associated TCRs and HLA-C alleles the fewest. According to the authors, the approach could potentially be generalized to other disease states and immunological phenotypes. In a later genetic analysis, fewer N-insertions in productive TCRs were reported among donors in an Asian-associated ancestry cluster than the approximately 630-donor mean. In both the original and validation cohorts, the classifier was reported to diagnose cytomegalovirus status with high specificity and sensitivity. A cluster of highly shared sequence variants was judged likely to be a technical artifact of the sequencing pipeline. A later genetic analysis associated a missense DCLRE1C variant with V-gene and J-gene trimming of TCR beta chains, and an independent cohort replicated the association. Roughly 15 rarely observed V segments, including chromosome 9 orphons, were excluded from the earlier analysis of approximately 600 of the donors because counts were too low. Only TCR beta chains were sequenced in this cohort, and the absence of alpha or paired-chain data limited detectable features. Most CMV-associated TCR beta chains appeared to be HLA-restricted in a later analysis, and the HLA associations seemed to be driven largely by CMV exposure. Linkage disequilibrium might explain the correlated functional status among segregating V segments, but an unknown experimental factor could not be ruled out. In an earlier analysis of 450 to 750 of the donors, most TCR beta V segments appeared in productive rearrangements about 87% or about 30% of the time, broadly matching IMGT annotations. CMV serostatus was the only immune exposure information available for the cohort. The presence/absence analyses assumed that sequencing depth was roughly uniform across donors, and that assumption may not be true. Several of the top co-occurrence clusters appeared to be linked to parvovirus B19, influenza, CMV and Epstein-Barr virus, according to a later analysis. The study listed 150 to 200 TCR beta chains as associated with cytomegalovirus. Three of the identified cytomegalovirus-associated TCR beta chains were confirmed in vitro to be specific for cytomegalovirus antigens. Across donors, most TCR sequences were observed very rarely, whereas some public TCRs were present in many individuals. In a later analysis, about 17,000 TCR beta sequences were associated with specific HLA alleles at a false discovery rate of 0.05.

Looking up the germline V gene yields CDR1 KGHSH and CDR2 LQKENI. Reading from cysteine to phenylalanine, the CDR3 counts 15 amino acids. The only DNA kept is the CDR3, 45 bases in frame from the first base. V and J lose 1 base and 4 bases, and a span of 11 bases separates them. On this clone: It lacks a known antigen.

Libraries were made using the immunoSEQ multiplex PCR assay. A mixture of 60 forward primers for TCR Vbeta segments and 13 reverse primers for TCR Jbeta segments was used in the multiplex PCR. Amplification of the CDR3 region of rearranged TCR beta genes was performed with a multiplex PCR assay on genomic DNA. The Illumina HiSeq System was used to sequence the amplified TCR beta libraries as 87-base-pair reads. On the authors' methods: In a later analysis, 70 million to 95 million unique TCR beta chains were counted across the 690 or so repertoires, and around 11 million of these chains were shared by at least two donors. Raw reads were error-corrected and collapsed into unique sequences by a nearest-neighbor algorithm in which closely related sequences were merged to remove PCR and sequencing errors. Alignment of CDR3 sequences to IMGT reference sequences was used to assign V, D and J gene segments. For a sequence to be retained, at least a six-nucleotide match to both a V gene segment and a J gene segment was required. Rearrangements were called productive when the CDR3 lacked stop codons and stayed in frame with V and J; all others were non-productive. Following IMGT convention, CDR3 was defined as the stretch from the second conserved V-encoded cysteine to the conserved J-encoded phenylalanine. Sequences without an unambiguous match to a single V gene segment were excluded from the earlier analysis of about 640 of the donors. An earlier analysis of 587 of the donors called V segments functional above 56.7% productive rearrangements and segregating when the between-donor standard deviation exceeded 5%. To diagnose cytomegalovirus status from the catalog of TCR beta chain sequences, a statistical classification framework was built. In a later analysis, TCR nucleotide sequences were compared against IMGT/GENE-DB human TR gene sequences so that V and J genes could be assigned. The TCRdist pipeline was used in a later analysis to assign CDR3 sequences and most-parsimonious VDJ recombination scenarios. In a later analysis, each TCR beta chain was defined by its CDR3 amino acid sequence together with its V-gene family, and reads lacking a unique V-gene family were excluded. As a way to deal with suspected cross-contamination and a sequencing artifact, a later analysis dropped 500 to 700 nucleotide sequences that were highly shared and had low generation probability. In a later analysis, a clonal expansion index was calculated for each public chain from normalized within-repertoire ranks of inferred template counts. In a later analysis, generation probabilities were computed with a VDJ recombination model fitted to out-of-frame rearrangements, and the resulting probabilities were checked against IGoR. Hypergeometric tests were used in a later analysis to score TCR-TCR, TCR-HLA and TCR-CMV co-occurrence, with a repertoire-size bias correction applied to the TCR pairs. False discovery rates were estimated in a later analysis by permuting HLA or CMV assignments 20 times. In a later analysis, co-occurring TCRs were grouped using DBSCAN, with TCRdist sequence similarity added in when clustering inside HLA-allele-positive subsets. Repertoires with fewer than 30,000 or more than 120,000 public chains were left out of co-occurrence clustering, as were five repertoires with anomalous nucleotide sharing. TCRdb retrieved this table from immuneACCESS and kept in-frame rearrangements only. Not all clones are present; in checked studies, unresolved V genes account for under half, and no reason is known for the remainder. Clonal size and the V and J genes are those of that table, whereas D and trimming came from the DNA. This sample's table contains more than 100,000 clones. The top ten constitute roughly 1.4% of the sample.

The cohort consisted of 650 to 850 healthy bone marrow donors. At the time of sampling, all cohort members were nominally healthy, though unrecorded immune exposures were likely present. The donor tested CMV seronegative, placing the donor among the 352 seronegative members of the cohort. Every donor gave a peripheral blood sample, and the peripheral blood mononuclear cells from that sample were used for TCR beta sequencing. The Qiagen DNeasy Blood Extraction Kit was used to extract genomic DNA from the blood cell samples. Sequenced material: PBMCs. This receptor was obtained from a woman aged 40 to 50 in good health and CMV-seronegative. The V and J segments used are TRBV18 and TRBJ1-5, and possibly TRBD1, on 5 matching bases. The DNA sequence is given as TGTGCCAGCTCACCACAATCAGGGAGGAATCAGCCCCAGCATTTT. Translated, it gives CASSPQSGRNQPQHF.